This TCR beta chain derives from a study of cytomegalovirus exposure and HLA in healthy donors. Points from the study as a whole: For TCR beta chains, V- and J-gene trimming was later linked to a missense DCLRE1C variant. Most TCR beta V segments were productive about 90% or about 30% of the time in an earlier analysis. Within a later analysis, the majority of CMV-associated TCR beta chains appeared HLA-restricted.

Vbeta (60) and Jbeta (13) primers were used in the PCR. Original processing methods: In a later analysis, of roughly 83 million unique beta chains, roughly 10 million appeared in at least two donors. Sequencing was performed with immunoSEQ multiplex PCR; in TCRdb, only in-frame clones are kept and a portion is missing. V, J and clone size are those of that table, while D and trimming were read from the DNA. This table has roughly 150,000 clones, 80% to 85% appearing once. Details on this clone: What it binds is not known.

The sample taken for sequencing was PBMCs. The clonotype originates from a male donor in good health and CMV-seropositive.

This CDR3 is CASSLDRGPHGYTF. DNA of the CDR3: TGTGCCAGCAGCTTAGACAGGGGGCCCCATGGCTACACCTTC. The rearrangement links TRBV7-9 to TRBJ1-2, with TRBD1 matching over 9 bases. The V segment lost 1 base and the J segment 6 bases; nucleotides outside the gene matches: 3. CDR3 length: 14 residues. Germline values: CDR1 SEHNR, CDR2 FQNEAQ (reference sequence).